This T cell receptor (beta chain) derives from a study of control samples from healthy donors and cancer patients. The protocol was immunoSEQ multiplex PCR, while the TCRdb copy is restricted to in-frame clones and leaves out a portion. This sample has around 90,000 clones, with around nine tenths found just once. The CDR3 spans 14 residues. Trimming stripped 0 bases from V and 5 bases from J, with 12 bases between. Looked up from germline, CDR1 is SGDLS and CDR2 is YYNGEE. V gene TRBV9 combines with J gene TRBJ2-7, with a tentative D call TRBD2 (6 bases). Sample: blood. The sequence was obtained from a man between 25 and 39 years old in good health. The CDR3 loop is CASSVELGTDEQYF. The CDR3 DNA sequence: TGTGCCAGCAGCGTAGAACTGGGGACTGACGAGCAGTACTTC. The whole variable domain, filled in from reference TRBV9 and TRBJ2-7, reads DSGVTQTPKHLITATGQRVTLRCSPRSGDLSVYWYQQSLDQGLQFLIQYYNGEERAKGNILERFSAQQFPDLHSELNLSSLELGDSALYFCASSVELGTDEQYFGPGTRLTVT.